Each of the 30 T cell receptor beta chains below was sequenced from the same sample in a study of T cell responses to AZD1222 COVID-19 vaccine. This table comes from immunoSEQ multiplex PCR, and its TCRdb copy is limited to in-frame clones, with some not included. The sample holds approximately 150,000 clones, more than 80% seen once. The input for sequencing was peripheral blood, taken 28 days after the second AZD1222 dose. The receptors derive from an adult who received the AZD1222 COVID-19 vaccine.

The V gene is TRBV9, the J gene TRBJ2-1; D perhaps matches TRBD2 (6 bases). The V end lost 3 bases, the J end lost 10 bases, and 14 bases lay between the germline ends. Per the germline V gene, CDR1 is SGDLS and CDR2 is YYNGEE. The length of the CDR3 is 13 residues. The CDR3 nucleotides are TGTGCCAGCAGCGCGGGAATGGGGGGAGAGCAGTTCTTC. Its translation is CASSAGMGGEQFF. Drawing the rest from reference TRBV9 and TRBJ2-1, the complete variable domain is DSGVTQTPKHLITATGQRVTLRCSPRSGDLSVYWYQQSLDQGLQFLIQYYNGEERAKGNILERFSAQQFPDLHSELNLSSLELGDSALYFCASSAGMGGEQFFGPGTRLTVL.

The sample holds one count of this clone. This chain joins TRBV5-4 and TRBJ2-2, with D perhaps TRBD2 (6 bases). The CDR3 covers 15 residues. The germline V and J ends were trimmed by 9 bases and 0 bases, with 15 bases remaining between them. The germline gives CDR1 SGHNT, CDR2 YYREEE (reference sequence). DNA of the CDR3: TGTGCCATCAGAGACCCGGGGGCGAACACCGGGGAGCTGTTTTTT. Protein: CAIRDPGANTGELFF.

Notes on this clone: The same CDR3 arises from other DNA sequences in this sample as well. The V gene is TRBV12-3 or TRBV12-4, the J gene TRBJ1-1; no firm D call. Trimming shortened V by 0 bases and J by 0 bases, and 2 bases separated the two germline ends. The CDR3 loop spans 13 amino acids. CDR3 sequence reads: CASSLAMNTEAFF. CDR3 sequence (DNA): TGTGCCAGCAGTTTAGCCATGAACACTGAAGCTTTCTTT.

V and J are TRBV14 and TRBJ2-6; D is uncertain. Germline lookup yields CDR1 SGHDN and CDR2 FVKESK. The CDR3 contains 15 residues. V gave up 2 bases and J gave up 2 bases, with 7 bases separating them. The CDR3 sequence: CASSQRTPGANVLTF. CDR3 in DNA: TGTGCCAGCAGCCAAAGAACCCCTGGGGCCAACGTCCTGACTTTC.

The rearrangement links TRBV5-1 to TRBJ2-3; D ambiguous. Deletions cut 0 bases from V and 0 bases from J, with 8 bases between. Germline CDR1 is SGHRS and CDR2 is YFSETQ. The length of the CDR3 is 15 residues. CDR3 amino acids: CASSLDGYSTDTQYF. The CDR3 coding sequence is TGCGCCAGCAGCTTGGATGGATATAGCACAGATACGCAGTATTTT. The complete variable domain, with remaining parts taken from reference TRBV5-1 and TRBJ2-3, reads KAGVTQTPRYLIKTRGQQVTLSCSPISGHRSVSWYQQTPGQGLQFLFEYFSETQRNKGNFPGRFSGRQFSNSRSEMNVSTLELGDSALYLCASSLDGYSTDTQYFGPGTRLTVL.

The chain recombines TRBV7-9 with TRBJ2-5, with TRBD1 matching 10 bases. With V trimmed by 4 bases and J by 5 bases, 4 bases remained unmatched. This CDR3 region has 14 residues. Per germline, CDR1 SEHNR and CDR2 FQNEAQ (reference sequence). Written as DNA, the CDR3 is TGTGCCAGCAGCTCCCGGACAGGGGGGGAGACCCAGTACTTC. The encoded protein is CASSSRTGGETQYF.

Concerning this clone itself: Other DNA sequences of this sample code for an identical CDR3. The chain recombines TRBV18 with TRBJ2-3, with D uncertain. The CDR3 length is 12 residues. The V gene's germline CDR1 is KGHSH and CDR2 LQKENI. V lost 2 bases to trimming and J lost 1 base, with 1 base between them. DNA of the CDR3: TGTGCCAGCTCACCAGGCACAGATACGCAGTATTTT. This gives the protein CASSPGTDTQYF. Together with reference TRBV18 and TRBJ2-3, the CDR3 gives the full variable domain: NAGVMQNPRHLVRRRGQEARLRCSPMKGHSHVYWYRQLPEEGLKFMVYLQKENIIDESGMPKERFSAEFPKEGPSILRIQQVVRGDSAAYFCASSPGTDTQYFGPGTRLTVL.

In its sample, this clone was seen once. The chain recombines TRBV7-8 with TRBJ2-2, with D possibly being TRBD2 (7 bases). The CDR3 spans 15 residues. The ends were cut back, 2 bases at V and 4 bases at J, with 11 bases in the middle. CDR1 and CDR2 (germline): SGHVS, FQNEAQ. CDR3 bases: TGTGCCAGCAGCTTATGGGAGGGGGGCACCGGGGAGCTGTTTTTT. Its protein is CASSLWEGGTGELFF.

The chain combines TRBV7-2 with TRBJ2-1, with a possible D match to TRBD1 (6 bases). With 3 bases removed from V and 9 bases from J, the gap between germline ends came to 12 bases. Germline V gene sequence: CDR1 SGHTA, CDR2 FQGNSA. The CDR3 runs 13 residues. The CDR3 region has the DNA TGTGCCAGCAGCTTCCAAGGGGGTCTTGAGCAGTTCTTC. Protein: CASSFQGGLEQFF.

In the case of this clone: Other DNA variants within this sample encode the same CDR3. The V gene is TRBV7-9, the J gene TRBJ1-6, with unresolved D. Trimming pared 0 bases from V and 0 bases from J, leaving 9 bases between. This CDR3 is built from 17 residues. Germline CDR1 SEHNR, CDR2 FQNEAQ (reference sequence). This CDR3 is CASSLAGQSSYNSPLHF. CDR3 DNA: TGTGCCAGCAGCTTAGCCGGGCAGAGCTCCTATAATTCACCCCTCCACTTT.

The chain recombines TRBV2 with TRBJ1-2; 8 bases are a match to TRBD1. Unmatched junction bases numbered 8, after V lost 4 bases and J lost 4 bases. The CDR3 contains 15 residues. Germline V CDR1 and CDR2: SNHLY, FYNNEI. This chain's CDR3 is CASSGTGGEGYGYTF. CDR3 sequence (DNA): TGTGCCAGCAGTGGTACAGGGGGAGAGGGCTATGGCTACACCTTC.

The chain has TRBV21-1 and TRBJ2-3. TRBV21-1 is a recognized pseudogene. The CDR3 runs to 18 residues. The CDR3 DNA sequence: TGTGCCAGCAGCAAAGTCGTAAGGAAGGTGCCGCCCTCGGCTACGCAGTATTTT. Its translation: CASSKVVRKVPPSATQYF.

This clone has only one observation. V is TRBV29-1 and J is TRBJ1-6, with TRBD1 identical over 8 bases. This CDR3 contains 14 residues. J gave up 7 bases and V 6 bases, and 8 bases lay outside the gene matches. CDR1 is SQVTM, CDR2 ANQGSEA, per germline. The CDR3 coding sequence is TGCAGCGTAGCGACCGGGACAGGAAATTCACCCCTCCACTTT. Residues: CSVATGTGNSPLHF.

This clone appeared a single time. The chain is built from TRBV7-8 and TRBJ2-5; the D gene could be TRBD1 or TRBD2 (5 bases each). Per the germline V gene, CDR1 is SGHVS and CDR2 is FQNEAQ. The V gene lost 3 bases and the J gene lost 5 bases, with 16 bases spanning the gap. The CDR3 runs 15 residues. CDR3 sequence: CASSFRDHEGETQYF. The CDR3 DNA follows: TGTGCCAGCAGCTTCCGGGACCACGAGGGGGAGACCCAGTACTTC.

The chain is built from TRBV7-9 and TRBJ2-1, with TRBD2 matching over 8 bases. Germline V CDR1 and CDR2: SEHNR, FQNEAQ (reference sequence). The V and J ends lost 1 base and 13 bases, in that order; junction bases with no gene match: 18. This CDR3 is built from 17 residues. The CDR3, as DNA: TGTGCCAGCAGCTTAGATTTGATGATGGGGACTAGGGAGAAACAGTTCTTC. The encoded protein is CASSLDLMMGTREKQFF.

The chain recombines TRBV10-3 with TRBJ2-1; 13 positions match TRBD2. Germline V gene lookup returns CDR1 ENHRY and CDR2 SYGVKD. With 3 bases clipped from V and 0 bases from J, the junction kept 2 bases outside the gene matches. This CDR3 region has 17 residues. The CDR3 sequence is CAISDGTSGTSYNEQFF. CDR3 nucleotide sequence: TGTGCCATCAGTGATGGGACTAGCGGGACCTCCTACAATGAGCAGTTCTTC.

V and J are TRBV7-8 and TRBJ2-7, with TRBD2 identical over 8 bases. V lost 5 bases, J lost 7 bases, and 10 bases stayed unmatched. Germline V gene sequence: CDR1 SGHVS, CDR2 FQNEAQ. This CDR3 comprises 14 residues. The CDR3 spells CASSQLAGGGEQYF. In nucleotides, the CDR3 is TGTGCCAGCAGCCAGCTAGCGGGTGGTGGTGAGCAGTACTTC.

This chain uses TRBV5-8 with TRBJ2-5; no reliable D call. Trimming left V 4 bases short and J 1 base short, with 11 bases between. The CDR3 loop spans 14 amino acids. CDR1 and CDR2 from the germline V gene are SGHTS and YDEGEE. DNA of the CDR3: TGTGCCAGCAGCAGAGATTGGGGCCAAGAGACCCAGTACTTC. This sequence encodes CASSRDWGQETQYF.

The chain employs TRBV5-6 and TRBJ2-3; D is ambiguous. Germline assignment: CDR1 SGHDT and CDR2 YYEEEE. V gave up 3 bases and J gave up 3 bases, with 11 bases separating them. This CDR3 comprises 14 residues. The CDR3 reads CASSSGPITDTQYF. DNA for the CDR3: TGTGCCAGCAGCTCAGGACCAATAACAGATACGCAGTATTTT.

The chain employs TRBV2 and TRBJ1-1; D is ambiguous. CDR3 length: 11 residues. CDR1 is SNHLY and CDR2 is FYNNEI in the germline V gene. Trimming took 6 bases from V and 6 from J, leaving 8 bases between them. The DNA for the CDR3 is TGTGCCAGCAGAAGAGAACCTGAAGCTTTCTTT. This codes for CASRREPEAFF.

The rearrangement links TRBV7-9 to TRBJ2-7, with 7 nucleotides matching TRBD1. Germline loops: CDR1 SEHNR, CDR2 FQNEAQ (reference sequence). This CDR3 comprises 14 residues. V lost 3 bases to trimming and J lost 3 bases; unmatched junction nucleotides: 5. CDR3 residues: CASSFSQGIYEQYF. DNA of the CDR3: TGTGCCAGCAGCTTTTCACAGGGGATCTACGAGCAGTACTTC.

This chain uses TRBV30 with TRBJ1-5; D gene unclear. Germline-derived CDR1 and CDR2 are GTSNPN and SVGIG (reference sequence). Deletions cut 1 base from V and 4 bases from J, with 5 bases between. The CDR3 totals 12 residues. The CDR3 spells CAWSGTNQPQHF. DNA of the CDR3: TGTGCCTGGAGTGGAACAAATCAGCCCCAGCATTTT.

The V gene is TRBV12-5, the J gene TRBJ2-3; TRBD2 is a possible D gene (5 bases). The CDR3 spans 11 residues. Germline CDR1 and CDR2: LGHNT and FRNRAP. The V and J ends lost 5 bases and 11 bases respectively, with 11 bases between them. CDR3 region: CASGPEVQQYF. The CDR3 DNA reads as TGTGCTAGTGGTCCGGAGGTCCAGCAGTATTTT.

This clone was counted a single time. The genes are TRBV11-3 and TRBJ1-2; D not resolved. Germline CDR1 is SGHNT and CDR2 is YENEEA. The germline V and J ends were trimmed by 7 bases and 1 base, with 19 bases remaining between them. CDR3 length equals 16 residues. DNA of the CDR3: TGTGCCAGCACTGATGTACTGAACTTCTTTAACTATGGCTACACCTTC. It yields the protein CASTDVLNFFNYGYTF.

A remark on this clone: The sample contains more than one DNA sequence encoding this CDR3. The CDR3: CASSLGQYGYTF. DNA of the CDR3: TGTGCCAGCAGCTTAGGACAGTATGGCTACACCTTC. This sequence joins TRBV7-9 and TRBJ1-2; D may be TRBD1 (5 bases). Deletions cut 1 base from V and 5 bases from J, with 5 bases between. Germline CDR1 is SEHNR and CDR2 is FQNEAQ (reference sequence). The CDR3 spans 12 residues.

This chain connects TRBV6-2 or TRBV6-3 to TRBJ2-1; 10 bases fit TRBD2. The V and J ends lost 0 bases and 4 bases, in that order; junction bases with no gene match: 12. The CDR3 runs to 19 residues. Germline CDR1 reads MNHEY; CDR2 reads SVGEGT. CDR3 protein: CASSYSRVAGGRYYNEQFF. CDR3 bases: TGTGCCAGCAGTTACTCTAGGGTAGCGGGAGGCCGTTATTACAATGAGCAGTTCTTC.

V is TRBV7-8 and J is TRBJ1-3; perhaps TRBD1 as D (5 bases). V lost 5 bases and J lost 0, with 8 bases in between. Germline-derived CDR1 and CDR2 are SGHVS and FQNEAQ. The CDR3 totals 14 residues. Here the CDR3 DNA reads TGTGCCAGCAGCACAGGACACTCTGGAAACACCATATATTTT. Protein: CASSTGHSGNTIYF. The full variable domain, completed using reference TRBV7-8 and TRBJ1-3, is GAGVSQSPRYKVAKRGQDVALRCDPISGHVSLFWYQQALGQGPEFLTYFQNEAQLDKSGLPSDRFFAERPEGSVSTLKIQRTQQEDSAVYLCASSTGHSGNTIYFGEGSWLTVV.

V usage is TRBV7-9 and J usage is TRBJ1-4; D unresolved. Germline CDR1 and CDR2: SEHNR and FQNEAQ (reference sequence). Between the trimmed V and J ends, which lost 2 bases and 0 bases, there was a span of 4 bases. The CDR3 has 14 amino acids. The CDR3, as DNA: TGTGCCAGCAGCTTAAAAGCAACTAATGAAAAACTGTTTTTT. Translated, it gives CASSLKATNEKLFF.

Written as DNA, the CDR3 is TGTGCCAGTAGTATTATGGGAACAGATACGCAGTATTTT. It encodes CASSIMGTDTQYF. This chain links TRBV19 with TRBJ2-3; D not certain. Germline-derived CDR1 and CDR2 are LNHDA and SQIVND (reference sequence). V was pared by 3 bases and J by 3 bases, with 7 bases between. The CDR3 is 13 residues long.

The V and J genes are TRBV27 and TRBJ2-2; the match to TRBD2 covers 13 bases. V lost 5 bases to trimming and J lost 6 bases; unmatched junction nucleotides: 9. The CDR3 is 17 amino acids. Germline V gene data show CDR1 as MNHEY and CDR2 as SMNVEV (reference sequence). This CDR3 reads CASSPQTSGRWAGELFF. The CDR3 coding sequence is TGTGCCAGCAGTCCCCAGACTAGCGGGAGGTGGGCCGGGGAGCTGTTTTTT.